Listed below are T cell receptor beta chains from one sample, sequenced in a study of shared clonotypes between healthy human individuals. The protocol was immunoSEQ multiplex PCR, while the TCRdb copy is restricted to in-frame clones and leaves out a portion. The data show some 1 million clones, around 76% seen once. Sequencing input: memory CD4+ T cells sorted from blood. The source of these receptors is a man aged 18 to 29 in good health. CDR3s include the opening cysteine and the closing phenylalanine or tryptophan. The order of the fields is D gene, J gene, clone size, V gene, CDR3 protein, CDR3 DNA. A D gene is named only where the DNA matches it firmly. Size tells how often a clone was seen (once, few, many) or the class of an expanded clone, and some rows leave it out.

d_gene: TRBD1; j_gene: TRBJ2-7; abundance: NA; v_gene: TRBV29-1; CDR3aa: CSVTGTGPYEQYF; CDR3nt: TGCAGCGTCACCGGGACAGGTCCCTACGAGCAGTACTTC
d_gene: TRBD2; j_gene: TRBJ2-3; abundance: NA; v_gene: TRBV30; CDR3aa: CAWSLGLAGGTDTQYF; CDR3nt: TGTGCCTGGAGTTTAGGACTAGCGGGGGGCACAGATACGCAGTATTTT
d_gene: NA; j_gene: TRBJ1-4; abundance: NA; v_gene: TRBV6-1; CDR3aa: CASSELWGAGEKLFF; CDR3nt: TGTGCCAGCAGTGAACTCTGGGGCGCAGGGGAAAAACTGTTTTTT
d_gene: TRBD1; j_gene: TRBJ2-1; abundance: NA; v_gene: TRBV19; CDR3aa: CASSPPPGQVVSYNEQFF; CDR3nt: TGTGCCAGTAGTCCACCTCCGGGACAGGTAGTGTCCTACAATGAGCAGTTCTTC
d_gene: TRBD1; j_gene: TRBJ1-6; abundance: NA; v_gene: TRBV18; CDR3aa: CASSPQGAGYNSPLHF; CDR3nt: TGTGCCAGCTCCCCACAGGGGGCGGGCTATAATTCACCCCTCCACTTT
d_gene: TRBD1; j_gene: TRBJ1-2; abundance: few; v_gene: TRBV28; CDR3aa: CASSIGQVHGYTF; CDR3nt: TGTGCCAGCAGCATAGGACAGGTTCATGGCTACACCTTC
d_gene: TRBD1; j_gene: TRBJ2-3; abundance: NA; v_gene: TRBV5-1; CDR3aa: CASSVTGGPTDTQYF; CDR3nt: TGCGCCAGCAGCGTGACAGGGGGACCTACAGATACGCAGTATTTT
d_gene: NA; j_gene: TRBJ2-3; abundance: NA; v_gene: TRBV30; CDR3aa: CAWSGRFTDTQYF; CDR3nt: TGTGCCTGGAGTGGGCGATTCACAGATACGCAGTATTTT
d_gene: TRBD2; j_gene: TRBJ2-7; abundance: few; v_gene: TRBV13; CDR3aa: CASSGTSGSYEQYF; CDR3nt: TGTGCCAGCAGTGGGACTAGCGGCTCCTACGAGCAGTACTTC
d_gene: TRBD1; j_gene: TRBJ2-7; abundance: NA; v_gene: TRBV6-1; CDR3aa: CASSESGTGAYEQYF; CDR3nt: TGTGCCAGCAGTGAGTCCGGTACAGGGGCATACGAGCAGTACTTC
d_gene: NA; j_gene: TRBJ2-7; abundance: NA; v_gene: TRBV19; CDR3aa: CASSTRYREQYF; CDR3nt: TGTGCCAGTAGTACACGATATCGCGAGCAGTACTTC
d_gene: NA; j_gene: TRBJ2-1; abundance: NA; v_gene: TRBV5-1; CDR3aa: CASSGEGSGRPYNEQFF; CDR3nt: TGCGCCAGCAGCGGAGAAGGGTCGGGACGGCCCTACAATGAGCAGTTCTTC
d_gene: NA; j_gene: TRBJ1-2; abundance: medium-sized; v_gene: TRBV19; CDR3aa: CASSKDGPYGYTF; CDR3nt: TGTGCCAGTAGTAAGGACGGACCGTATGGCTACACCTTC
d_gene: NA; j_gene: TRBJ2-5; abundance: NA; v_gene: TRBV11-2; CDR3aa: CASSFERGRETQYF; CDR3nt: TGTGCCAGCAGCTTCGAAAGGGGCCGAGAGACCCAGTACTTC
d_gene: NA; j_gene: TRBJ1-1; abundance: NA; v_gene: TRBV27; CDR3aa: CASSGSGGRPEAFF; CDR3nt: TGTGCCAGCAGCGGATCCGGGGGGCGCCCTGAAGCTTTCTTT
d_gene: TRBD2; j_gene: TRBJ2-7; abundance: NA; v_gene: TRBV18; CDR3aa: CASSPQREGYEQYF; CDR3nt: TGTGCCAGCTCACCCCAGCGGGAGGGCTACGAGCAGTACTTC
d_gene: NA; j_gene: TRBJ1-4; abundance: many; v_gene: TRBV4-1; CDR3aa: CASSRGGGEKLFF; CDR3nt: TGCGCCAGCAGCCGGGGCGGGGGTGAAAAACTGTTTTTT
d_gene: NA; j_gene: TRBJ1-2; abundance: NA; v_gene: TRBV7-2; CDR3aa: CASSLEDSPVGYTF; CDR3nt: TGTGCCAGCAGCTTAGAAGACTCGCCGGTTGGCTACACCTTC
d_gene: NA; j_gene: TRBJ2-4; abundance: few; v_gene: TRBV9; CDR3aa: CASSVGHNGWDIQYF; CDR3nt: TGTGCCAGCAGCGTAGGTCACAATGGATGGGACATTCAGTACTTC
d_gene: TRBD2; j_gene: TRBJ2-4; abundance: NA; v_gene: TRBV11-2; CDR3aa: CASSLEGLAGMIAKNIQYF; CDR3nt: TGTGCCAGCAGCTTAGAGGGACTAGCGGGGATGATAGCCAAAAACATTCAGTACTTC
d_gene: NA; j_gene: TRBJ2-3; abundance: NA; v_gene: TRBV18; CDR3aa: CASSPPASNTDTQYF; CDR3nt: TGTGCCAGCTCACCACCGGCTTCCAACACAGATACGCAGTATTTT
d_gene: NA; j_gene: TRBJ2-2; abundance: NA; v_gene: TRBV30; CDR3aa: CAWSVGGNTGELFF; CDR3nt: TGTGCCTGGAGTGTGGGAGGAAACACCGGGGAGCTGTTTTTT
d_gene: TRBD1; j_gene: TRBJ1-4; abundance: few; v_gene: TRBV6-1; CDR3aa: CASSGQGTANEKLFF; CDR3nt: TGTGCCAGCAGCGGCCAGGGGACAGCTAATGAAAAACTGTTTTTT
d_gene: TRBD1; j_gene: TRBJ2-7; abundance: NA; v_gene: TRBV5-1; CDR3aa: CASSPADRTGSYEQYF; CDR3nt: TGCGCCAGCAGCCCGGCGGACCGGACAGGGTCCTACGAGCAGTACTTC
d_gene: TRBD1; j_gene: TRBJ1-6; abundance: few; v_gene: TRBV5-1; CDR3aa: CASRVDRGNSPLHF; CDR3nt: TGCGCCAGCAGGGTGGACAGGGGTAATTCACCCCTCCACTTT
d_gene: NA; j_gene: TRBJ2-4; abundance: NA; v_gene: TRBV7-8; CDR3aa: CASSPRSRILDKNIQYF; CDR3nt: TGTGCCAGCAGCCCTAGGAGCAGGATCCTAGACAAAAACATTCAGTACTTC
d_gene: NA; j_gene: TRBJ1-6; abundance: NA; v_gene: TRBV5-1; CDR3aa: CASSRSYNSPLHF; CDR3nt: TGCGCCTCCAGCCGCTCCTATAATTCACCCCTCCACTTT
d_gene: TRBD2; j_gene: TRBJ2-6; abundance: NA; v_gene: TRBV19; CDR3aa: CASNLLAGTLSGANVLTF; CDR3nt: TGTGCCAGTAATTTACTAGCGGGGACCCTCTCTGGGGCCAACGTCCTGACTTTC
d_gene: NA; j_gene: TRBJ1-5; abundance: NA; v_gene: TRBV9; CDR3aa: CASSLDGGNSNQPQHF; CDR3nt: TGTGCCAGCAGCCTAGATGGGGGAAATAGCAATCAGCCCCAGCATTTT
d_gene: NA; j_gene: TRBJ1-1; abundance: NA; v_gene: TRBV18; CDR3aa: CASSPPLISATEAFF; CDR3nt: TGTGCCAGCTCACCACCTTTAATTTCGGCCACTGAAGCTTTCTTT
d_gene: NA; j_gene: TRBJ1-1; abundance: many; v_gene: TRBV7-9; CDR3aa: CASSYQARTEAFF; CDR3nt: TGTGCCAGCAGCTACCAAGCGAGGACTGAAGCTTTCTTT
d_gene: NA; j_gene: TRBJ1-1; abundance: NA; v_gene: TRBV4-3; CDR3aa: CASSQDFLNTEAFF; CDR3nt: TGCGCCAGCAGCCAAGATTTCCTGAACACTGAAGCTTTCTTT
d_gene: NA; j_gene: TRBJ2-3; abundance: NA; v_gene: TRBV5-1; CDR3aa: CASSSGTSTDTQYF; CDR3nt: TGCGCCAGCAGCTCTGGTACTAGCACAGATACGCAGTATTTT
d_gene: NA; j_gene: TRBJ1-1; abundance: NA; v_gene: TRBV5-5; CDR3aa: CASSRSNTEAFF; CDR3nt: TGTGCCAGCAGCCGATCTAACACTGAAGCTTTCTTT
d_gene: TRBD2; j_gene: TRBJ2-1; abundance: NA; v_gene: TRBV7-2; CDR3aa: CASSLMASGNNEQFF; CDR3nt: TGTGCCAGCAGCTTAATGGCTAGCGGGAATAATGAGCAGTTCTTC
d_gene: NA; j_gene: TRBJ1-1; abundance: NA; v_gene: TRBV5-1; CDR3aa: CASTSRGNTEAFF; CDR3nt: TGCGCCAGCACCTCTCGGGGGAACACTGAAGCTTTCTTT
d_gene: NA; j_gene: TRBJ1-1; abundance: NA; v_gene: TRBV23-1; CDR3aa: CATGGNRWVLNTEAFF; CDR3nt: TGCGCCACGGGAGGGAACCGGTGGGTATTGAACACTGAAGCTTTCTTT
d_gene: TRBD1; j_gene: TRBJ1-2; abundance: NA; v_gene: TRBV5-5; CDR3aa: CASSLEGQAGYGYTF; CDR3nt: TGTGCCAGCAGCTTGGAGGGACAGGCGGGCTATGGCTACACCTTC
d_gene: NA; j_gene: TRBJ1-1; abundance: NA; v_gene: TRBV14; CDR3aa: CASSQDLGVRAFF; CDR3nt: TGTGCCAGCAGCCAAGATTTGGGGGTTCGAGCTTTCTTT
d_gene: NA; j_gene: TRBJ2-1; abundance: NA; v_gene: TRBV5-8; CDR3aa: CASSLGGARDEQFF; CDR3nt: TGTGCCAGCAGCTTGGGGGGGGCGCGGGATGAGCAGTTCTTC
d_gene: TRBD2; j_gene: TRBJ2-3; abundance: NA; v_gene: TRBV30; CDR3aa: CAWSGTSALTDTQYF; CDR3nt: TGTGCCTGGAGTGGAACTAGCGCCCTCACAGATACGCAGTATTTT
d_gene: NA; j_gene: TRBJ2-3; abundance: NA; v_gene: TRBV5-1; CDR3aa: CASAKSTDTQYF; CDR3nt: TGCGCCAGCGCGAAGAGCACAGATACGCAGTATTTT
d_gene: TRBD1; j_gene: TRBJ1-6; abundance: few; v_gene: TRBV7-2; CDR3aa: CASSSTTGRKGGNNSPLHF; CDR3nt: TGTGCCAGCAGCAGTACGACAGGGCGCAAGGGGGGTAATAATTCACCCCTCCACTTT
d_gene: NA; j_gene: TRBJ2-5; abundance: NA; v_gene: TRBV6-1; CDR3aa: CASTLGTLKETQYF; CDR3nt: TGTGCCAGCACCTTGGGGACTCTTAAAGAGACCCAGTACTTC
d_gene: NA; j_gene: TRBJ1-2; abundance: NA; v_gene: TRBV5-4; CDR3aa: CASSPSGQAANYGYTF; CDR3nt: TGTGCCAGCAGCCCCTCAGGTCAGGCTGCTAACTATGGCTACACCTTC
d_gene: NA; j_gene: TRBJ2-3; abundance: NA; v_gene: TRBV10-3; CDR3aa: CAISTPQGTTGDTQYF; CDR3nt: TGTGCCATCAGTACCCCCCAGGGAACAACTGGGGATACGCAGTATTTT